Listed below are T cell receptor beta chains from one sample, sequenced in a study of T cells after yellow fever vaccination. One entry per CDR3 protein results from TCRdb running MiXCR on the 5' RACE reads. The table records about 96,000 distinct CDR3 sequences, around 9.8% of them present only once. This specimen consisted of CD8+ T cells not binding an NS4B(214-222) dextramer, sorted from PBMCs, obtained around 15 days after the first yellow fever vaccination. These receptors were taken from a man between 18 and 29 years old who received the YFV17D yellow fever vaccine. Both conserved end residues are part of each CDR3. Each record gives: clone size, V gene, J gene, D gene, CDR3 DNA, CDR3 protein. D genes are given only for firm matches. Some rows mark clone size as missing; the rest say once, few, many or name a class of expanded clone.

few	TRBV7-9	TRBJ1-2	.	TGTGCCAGCAGCTTAGCGAGTGCGGGGGAGGATGGCTACACCTTC	CASSLASAGEDGYTF
.	TRBV7-9	TRBJ2-1	.	TGTGCCAGCAGCCGCCCTCTGAACCTCAATGAGCAGTTCTTC	CASSRPLNLNEQFF
.	TRBV3-1	TRBJ2-2	.	TGTGCCAGCAGCCTCAGCCAGGGGAACACCGGGGAGCTGTTTTTT	CASSLSQGNTGELFF
few	TRBV19	TRBJ2-2	.	TGTGCCAGTAGTAACAGGGCCACCGGGGAGCTGTTTTTT	CASSNRATGELFF
few	TRBV11-1	TRBJ1-2	TRBD1	TGTGCCAGCAGCTTAAAACGGGACAGGGGACCTCATTTCCGTGGTGGTCTCAGCTACACCTTC	CASSLKRDRGPHFRGGLSYTF
.	TRBV4-1	TRBJ2-3	TRBD1	TGCGCCAGCAGCCAGGTGTACCAGGGGGCTTCTGGAGATACGCAGTATTTT	CASSQVYQGASGDTQYF
.	TRBV7-8	TRBJ1-4	.	TGTGCCAGCAGCTTAGTAGGCAGAGCAACTAATGAAAAACTGTTTTTT	CASSLVGRATNEKLFF
.	TRBV12-3/TRBV12-4	TRBJ2-1	TRBD2	TGTGCCAGCAGGGAAAGCGGGGCAACCTACAATGAGCAGTTCTTC	CASRESGATYNEQFF
few	TRBV7-9	TRBJ1-5	.	TGTGCCAGCAGCTTAGCCCCGGGGGTAGCCCAGCATTTT	CASSLAPGVAQHF
.	TRBV4-3	TRBJ2-3	.	TGCGCCAGCAGCTTAGCAGGCAGGAGCACAGATACGCAGTATTTT	CASSLAGRSTDTQYF
.	TRBV10-2	TRBJ1-6	TRBD1	TGCGCCAGCAGTCAACAGGGGCCCACCCCCAATTCACCCCTCCACTTT	CASSQQGPTPNSPLHF
.	TRBV4-3	TRBJ1-5	.	TGCGCCAGCAGCCGAGGGCGGGAGGGGTTACAGCCCCAGCATTTT	CASSRGREGLQPQHF